This TCR beta chain was sequenced for a study of early T cells in non-severe SARS-CoV-2 infection. The CDR3 is 12 residues long. Trimming took off 1 base at V and 7 bases at J, with 6 bases between the two ends. Germline assignment: CDR1 SGHKS and CDR2 YYEKEE (reference sequence). The protocol attached unique molecular identifiers to individual cDNA molecules. One entry per CDR3 protein, called by TCRdb with MiXCR from the 5' RACE reads. The sample lists some 50,000 distinct CDR3 sequences, about a tenth occurring once. Findings and limits, study-wide: A preference for anti-spike CD8 responses marked VDJdb matching, which missed private and CD4 specificities.

Concerning this clonotype: The target antigen is unknown.

The sequencing sample was made of whole blood. The sequence was collected from an adult who was a healthcare worker with PCR-confirmed SARS-CoV-2 infection or an uninfected control (not recorded which). The chain employs TRBV5-5 and TRBJ1-5; D gene unclear. The DNA for the CDR3 is TGTGCCAGCAGCTTGCAGGACCAGCCCCAGCATTTT. This gives the protein CASSLQDQPQHF. The variable domain in full, completed from reference TRBV5-5 and TRBJ1-5, reads DAGVTQSPTHLIKTRGQQVTLRCSPISGHKSVSWYQQVLGQGPQFIFQYYEKEERGRGNFPDRFSARQFPNYSSELNVNALLLGDSALYLCASSLQDQPQHFGDGTRLSIL.